This TCR beta chain was found in a study of T cell responses to AZD1222 COVID-19 vaccine. In this sample, this clone turned up a few times. Produced via immunoSEQ multiplex PCR; TCRdb's table is partial and in-frame only. Seen here are around 140,000 clones, approximately 90% observed once, and the top ten hold 4.5% to 6.5%. Trimming took 5 bases from V and 1 from J, leaving 13 bases between them. From germline, CDR1 is SEHNR and CDR2 FQNEAQ (reference sequence). This CDR3 has 15 amino acids. Sequenced here: peripheral blood, sampled on day 0 of AZD1222 vaccination. This TCR came from an adult in good health. The rearrangement uses TRBV7-9 and TRBJ2-3; either TRBD1 or TRBD2 may supply D (5 bases each). The CDR3 protein is CASSPGQSGTDTQYF. The CDR3, as DNA: TGTGCCAGCAGCCCGGGGCAGAGCGGCACAGATACGCAGTATTTT.